One and the same sample provided the 22 T cell receptor beta chains below, sequenced in a study of regulatory T cells in long-lasting Graves disease. To make TCR beta libraries, researchers used iRepertoire HTBI primers and Arm-PCR of CDR3 regions. TCRdb reprocessed the multiplex PCR reads with MiXCR, giving one entry per CDR3 protein. Among roughly 350,000 distinct CDR3 sequences listed, over 15% were seen once. The time point is: newly diagnosed GD, antithyroid drugs for less than 3 months. Following extraction of RNA from PBMCs, that RNA was used to make the TCR library. The sample was also linked to a second study, of T cells in Graves' hyperthyroidism and ophthalmopathy.

Sequenced here: peripheral blood mononuclear cells (PBMCs), sampled at new diagnosis, from a patient treated with antithyroid drugs. The source is a man aged 40-49 years with Graves disease.

In its sample, this clonotype was seen a few times. This rearrangement joins TRBV20-1 to TRBJ1-1, with 9 bases identical to TRBD1. The CDR3 has 14 residues. The germline V gene has CDR1 DFQATT and CDR2 SNEGSKA (reference sequence). V lost 8 bases and J lost 4; bases outside the gene matches: 11. The CDR3 loop reads CSPLGGTGSTEAFF. The CDR3 DNA sequence: TGCAGTCCTCTTGGGGGGACAGGGAGCACTGAAGCTTTCTTT.

This chain links TRBV3-1 with TRBJ1-6; 9 nucleotides line up with TRBD1. V trimming: 1 base; J trimming: 7 bases; junction bases outside the gene matches: 5. CDR1 and CDR2 (germline): LGHDT, YNNKEL (reference sequence). The CDR3 sequence is 16 residues long. The CDR3 region has the DNA TGTGCCAGCAGCCAAGGGTCGGGACAGGGCAATTCACCCCTCCACTTT. Translated: CASSQGSGQGNSPLHF.

This clonotype was picked up many times. The chain combines TRBV12-3 or TRBV12-4 with TRBJ2-1; 7 bases are a match to TRBD1. This CDR3 comprises 16 residues. V shed 4 bases, J shed 0 bases, and the junction held 6 bases outside the gene matches. CDR3 loop: CASSSYRGRSYNEQFF. The CDR3 coding sequence is TGTGCCAGCAGTTCATACAGGGGTCGCTCCTACAATGAGCAGTTCTTC.

This clonotype was detected only a few times. The chain combines TRBV7-8 with TRBJ1-6, with TRBD1 matching over 10 bases. The trim removed 6 bases at V and 8 bases at J, leaving 4 bases unmatched. CDR1 SGHVS and CDR2 FQNEAQ come from the germline V gene. The CDR3 runs 14 residues. The CDR3 loop reads CASRWTGGDSPLHF. CDR3 bases: TGTGCCAGCAGATGGACAGGGGGAGATTCACCCCTCCACTTT.

As concerns this clonotype: It may be a read error: a sequence one base away is much more abundant. V is TRBV14 and J is TRBJ1-6, with D unresolved. In germline, CDR1 is SGHDN, CDR2 FVKESK. The CDR3 has 15 residues. CDR3 DNA sequence: TGTGCCAGCAGCCAAGGCCGGGGTCATAATTCACCCCCCCACTTT. It specifies CASSQGRGHNSPPHF.

This clonotype was seen a handful of times. V is TRBV6-5 and J is TRBJ2-5; D possibly corresponds to TRBD1 (5 bases). Trimming pared 4 bases from V and 3 bases from J, leaving 15 bases between. Germline V gives CDR1 MNHEY, CDR2 SVGAGI. CDR3 length: 15 residues. CDR3 loop: CASSFNRQRKETQYF. The CDR3, as DNA: TGTGCCAGCAGTTTCAACCGACAGAGAAAAGAGACCCAGTACTTC.

There are a few counts of this clonotype. The V call is TRBV27, the J call TRBJ1-5; the D is unclear. V was clipped by 5 bases and J by 4 bases, with 18 bases between them. The V gene's germline CDR1 is MNHEY and CDR2 SMNVEV (reference sequence). The CDR3 runs to 16 residues. This CDR3 is CASSRIPGKKNQPQHF. CDR3 nucleotide sequence: TGTGCCAGCAGTCGGATTCCGGGAAAAAAAAATCAGCCCCAGCATTTT.

Turning to this clonotype: Only one base separates this from a far larger clonotype, so it likely reflects a read error. The chain uses TRBV7-9 and TRBJ2-7; 10 bases map to TRBD1. The CDR3 runs to 15 residues. Trimming cost V 4 bases and J 7 bases; bases outside gene matches: 10. From germline, CDR1 is SEHNR and CDR2 FQNEAQ (reference sequence). The CDR3 DNA is TGTGCCAGCAGCTCCCAGACAGGGGGCTTGAGTGAGCAGTACTTC. This encodes CASSSQTGGLSEQYF. The whole variable domain, filled in from reference TRBV7-9 and TRBJ2-7, reads DTGVSQNPRHKITKRGQNVTFRCDPISEHNRLYWYRQTLGQGPEFLTYFQNEAQLEKSRLLSDRFSAERPKGSFSTLEIQRTEQGDSAMYLCASSSQTGGLSEQYFGPGTRLTVT.

This clonotype was counted only a few times. This chain connects TRBV20-1 to TRBJ2-7; either TRBD1 or TRBD2 may supply D (6 bases each). The germline V and J ends were trimmed by 6 bases and 4 bases, with 19 bases remaining between them. Germline CDR1 is DFQATT and CDR2 is SNEGSKA (reference sequence). The CDR3 has 14 residues. The CDR3 loop reads CSAPDRTNPYEQYF. The CDR3 DNA is TGCAGTGCCCCTGACAGGACTAACCCTTACGAGCAGTACTTC.

This clonotype was seen more than once but under ten times. V is TRBV12-5 and J is TRBJ2-2, with TRBD1 identical over 9 bases. The CDR3 consists of 15 residues. Germline CDR1 reads LGHNT; CDR2 reads FRNRAP. V lost 5 bases, J lost 3 bases, and 4 bases stayed unmatched. The CDR3 nucleotides are TGTGCTAGTGGTCCTCGGGACAGGGACACCGGGGAGCTGTTTTTT. Residues: CASGPRDRDTGELFF.

The chain links TRBV5-1 to TRBJ1-2, with D tentatively TRBD1 (5 bases). V gave up 0 bases and J gave up 5 bases, with 14 bases separating them. There are 15 residues in the CDR3. Per germline, CDR1 SGHRS and CDR2 YFSETQ. The CDR3: CASSLGQQQGYGYTF. The CDR3 region has the DNA TGCGCCAGCAGCTTGGGACAGCAACAAGGGTATGGCTACACCTTC.

This clonotype was counted many times. The genes are TRBV7-9 and TRBJ1-4; the D gene is possibly TRBD1 (6 bases). The CDR3 totals 14 residues. The V gene's germline CDR1 is SEHNR and CDR2 FQNEAQ (reference sequence). The germline V and J ends were trimmed by 5 bases and 6 bases, with 13 bases remaining between them. The CDR3 DNA reads TGTGCCAGCAGCAACCGGGACACGGATGAAAAACTGTTTTTT. The encoded protein is CASSNRDTDEKLFF.

This chain links TRBV4-3 with TRBJ2-1; TRBD2 matches 13 bases. Germline CDR1 LGHNA, CDR2 YSLEER. V shed 4 bases, J shed 6 bases, and the junction held 3 bases outside the gene matches. The CDR3 contains 15 residues. In DNA form, the CDR3 reads TGCGCCAGCAGCCGTGGGACTAGCGGGACCAATGAGCAGTTCTTC. The encoded protein is CASSRGTSGTNEQFF.

J is TRBJ2-5 and V is TRBV5-1; 13 positions match TRBD2. Germline CDR1 reads SGHRS; CDR2 reads YFSETQ. J was trimmed by 1 base and V by 4 bases; bases with no gene match: 7. This CDR3 region has 17 residues. For the CDR3, the DNA is TGCGCCAGCAGCCTGGGGACTAGCGGGGTGATCCAAGAGACCCAGTACTTC. Translating it yields CASSLGTSGVIQETQYF.

Regarding this clonotype: This may come from a read error, since a much larger clone is one base off. The conserved final phenylalanine or tryptophan is absent from the CDR3, which likely points to a read error. The rearrangement joins TRBV28 to TRBJ1-5; 11 bases are shared with TRBD1. After removal of 2 bases from V and 8 bases from J, the junction contained 5 bases not matched to a gene. This CDR3 spans 15 amino acids. From germline, CDR1 is MDHEN and CDR2 SYDVKM. CDR3 nucleotide sequence: TGTGCCAGCAGTTTACGGACAGGGGGCCTAAAGCCCCAGCATCTT. This translates into CASSLRTGGLKPQHL.

As to this clonotype: With only one base between it and a far larger clone, this is likely a read error. The chain links TRBV24-1 to TRBJ2-1; 8 nucleotides match TRBD1. CDR1 KGHDR and CDR2 SFDVKD come from the germline V gene. The CDR3 has 16 residues. Here the CDR3 DNA reads TGTGCCACCAGTGCCGTGACAGGGGCAATTCCGGATACGCAGTGTTTT. Translating gives CATSAVTGAIPDTQCF.

Many counts were recorded for this clonotype. The chain joins TRBV15 to TRBJ2-5; no definite D call. The CDR3 runs 17 residues. Germline V gene sequence: CDR1 LNHNV, CDR2 YYDKDF (reference sequence). Trimming cost V 2 bases and J 1 base, with 17 bases left between them. CDR3: CATSRMPPRVSQETQYF. The CDR3 bases are TGTGCCACCAGCAGAATGCCCCCCCGCGTCAGCCAAGAGACCCAGTACTTC.

This clonotype has only a few counts. This may be a read error, as it is one base from a much larger clone. This sequence joins TRBV7-3 and TRBJ2-1; the match to TRBD2 covers 9 bases. V shed 2 bases and J 9 bases; nucleotides not matched to a gene: 5. There are 14 residues in the CDR3. The germline V gene has CDR1 SGHTA and CDR2 FQGTGA. CDR3 sequence reads: CASSLQAGGSEQFF. The CDR3 region has the DNA TGTGCCAGCAGCTTACAAGCGGGGGGAAGTGAGCAGTTCTTC.

This clonotype was picked up a small number of times. Written as DNA, the CDR3 is TGTGCTAGTGGCCAGGACAGGGACCCCTACAATGAGCAGTTCTTC. Amino acid sequence: CASGQDRDPYNEQFF. The chain combines TRBV12-5 with TRBJ2-1; TRBD1 matches 8 bases. The CDR3 has 15 residues. J lost 2 bases, V lost 6 bases, and 6 bases had no gene match. Germline lookup yields CDR1 LGHNT and CDR2 FRNRAP.

The V and J genes are TRBV20-1 and TRBJ2-5, with 9 nucleotides matching TRBD1. Germline V gene data show CDR1 as DFQATT and CDR2 as SNEGSKA (reference sequence). The length of the CDR3 is 15 residues. With V trimmed by 0 bases and J by 2 bases, 4 bases remained unmatched. CDR3 protein: CSAREGTGTQETQYF. CDR3 nucleotide sequence: TGCAGTGCTAGAGAAGGGACAGGGACTCAAGAGACCCAGTACTTC.

The chain links TRBV4-1 to TRBJ1-5, with TRBD1 matching over 7 bases. With V trimmed by 0 bases and J by 7 bases, 15 bases remained unmatched. The CDR3 covers 18 residues. Germline CDR1 and CDR2: MGHRA and YSYEKL. CDR3 nucleotides: TGCGCCAGCAGCCAAGATCGGCAGGGGGGTACGTTCTCACAGCCCCAGCATTTT. It translates to CASSQDRQGGTFSQPQHF.

This clonotype has a count of ten or more. This chain connects TRBV4-1 to TRBJ2-2; 8 bases map to TRBD2. V dropped 4 bases and J dropped 5; count of bases not matched to a gene: 15. CDR1 and CDR2 from the germline V gene are MGHRA and YSYEKL. The length of the CDR3 is 18 residues. The CDR3 loop is CASSRETASGFRTGELFF. CDR3 coding DNA: TGCGCCAGCAGCCGCGAGACGGCTAGCGGGTTTCGAACCGGGGAGCTGTTTTTT.